The 26 T cell receptor beta chains below come from one sample, sequenced in a study of blood T cell repertoires in COVID-19. The table came from immunoSEQ multiplex PCR; TCRdb's copy has only in-frame clones and leaves some out. The sample includes around 280,000 clones, roughly nine tenths of them seen just once. The material sequenced was PBMCs or T cells enriched from blood (not recorded which). The receptors stem from a woman in her thirties or forties who had recovered from COVID-19.

This clone has more than one count but fewer than ten. The chain couples TRBV7-2 to TRBJ1-4, with 7 nucleotides matching TRBD1. Germline CDR1 is SGHTA and CDR2 is FQGNSA. Unmatched junction bases numbered 4, after V lost 2 bases and J lost 4 bases. The CDR3 is made up of 15 amino acids. The DNA of the CDR3 is TGTGCCAGCAGCTTAAGGCAGGGGGATAATGAAAAACTGTTTTTT. Its translation is CASSLRQGDNEKLFF.

The chain links TRBV5-1 to TRBJ1-1; 9 bases agree with TRBD1. Per germline, CDR1 SGHRS and CDR2 YFSETQ. V shed 3 bases and J 4 bases; nucleotides not matched to a gene: 1. The CDR3 extends over 13 amino acids. CDR3 DNA: TGCGCCAGCAGCTGGGACAGGGCCACTGAAGCTTTCTTT. Encoded protein: CASSWDRATEAFF.

This chain joins TRBV7-9 and TRBJ2-3; maybe TRBD1 (6 bases). CDR1 is SEHNR, CDR2 FQNEAQ, per germline (reference sequence). The CDR3 loop spans 15 amino acids. The V end was cut by 5 bases, the J end by 2 bases, with 14 bases between. CDR3 nucleotides: TGTGCCAGCAGCGATGACAGGAGATCCACAGATACGCAGTATTTT. Amino acids: CASSDDRRSTDTQYF. Using reference TRBV7-9 and TRBJ2-3 for the parts outside the CDR3, the full variable domain is DTGVSQNPRHKITKRGQNVTFRCDPISEHNRLYWYRQTLGQGPEFLTYFQNEAQLEKSRLLSDRFSAERPKGSFSTLEIQRTEQGDSAMYLCASSDDRRSTDTQYFGPGTRLTVL.

The chain has TRBV3-1 (or the pseudogene TRBV3-2) and TRBJ2-1; D remains ambiguous. The CDR3 loop spans 15 amino acids. The germline V gene has CDR1 LGHDT and CDR2 YNNKEL (reference sequence). Trimming took off 8 bases at V and 8 bases at J, with 22 bases between the two ends. This CDR3 reads CASGSRLPYSHEQFF. The CDR3, as DNA: TGTGCCAGCGGCTCTCGACTGCCCTATAGTCATGAGCAGTTCTTC.

The chain recombines TRBV4-3 with TRBJ1-2; maybe TRBD1 (6 bases). Per germline, CDR1 LGHNA and CDR2 YSLEER. This CDR3 spans 15 amino acids. Deletions cut 3 bases from V and 2 bases from J, with 13 bases between. In nucleotides, the CDR3 is TGCGCCAGCAGCCAGGTATACAGGGAAAACTATGGCTACACCTTC. Its protein is CASSQVYRENYGYTF.

The sample holds a few counts of this clone. The chain recombines TRBV4-2 with TRBJ2-5, with 7 bases identical to TRBD1. This CDR3 is 16 amino acids long. The trim removed 1 base at V and 2 bases at J, leaving 7 bases unmatched. Germline lookup yields CDR1 LGHNA and CDR2 YNFKEQ. The CDR3 region is CASSQATGTVQETQYF. Here the CDR3 DNA reads TGTGCCAGCAGCCAAGCGACGGGGACAGTTCAAGAGACCCAGTACTTC.

The V and J genes are TRBV2 and TRBJ2-7; D possibly corresponds to TRBD2 (5 bases). The V gene's germline CDR1 is SNHLY and CDR2 FYNNEI. V lost 10 bases and J 3 bases, leaving 19 bases between the germline ends. The CDR3 runs to 14 residues. CDR3 nucleotide sequence: TGTGCCACCAAGTCGAGCGGAGCCAGCTACGAGCAGTACTTC. It translates to CATKSSGASYEQYF.

Concerning this clone: Other DNA sequences from this sample encode an identical CDR3 as well. The V gene is TRBV21-1, the J gene TRBJ2-2; the table names TRBD1, a call not compared with the DNA. TRBV21-1 is reported as a pseudogene. The CDR3 consists of 17 residues. CDR3 DNA sequence: TGTGCCAGCAGCAAAGCGGCCGGGCAGGGTAAAGCCGGGGAGCTGTTTTTT. It codes for CASSKAAGQGKAGELFF.

The chain uses TRBV9 and TRBJ2-5; D gene unclear. The CDR3 covers 14 residues. V shed 3 bases and J shed 0 bases, with 9 bases lying between them. Germline assignment: CDR1 SGDLS and CDR2 YYNGEE. CDR3 sequence (DNA): TGTGCCAGCAGCGCACAGCCCGACCAAGAGACCCAGTACTTC. This gives the protein CASSAQPDQETQYF.

This rearrangement joins TRBV29-1 to TRBJ1-4; no reliable D call. The CDR3 contains 13 residues. Germline V CDR1 and CDR2: SQVTM, ANQGSEA. Deletions cut 6 bases from V and 11 bases from J, with 19 bases between. The CDR3 coding sequence is TGCAGCGTCTCAACGGACTCAGCGAGGAAACTGTTTTTT. Translation: CSVSTDSARKLFF.

This clone was detected once. This chain links TRBV3-1 (or the pseudogene TRBV3-2) with TRBJ2-7; TRBD2 agrees at 11 bases. Germline lookup yields CDR1 LGHDT and CDR2 YNNKEL (reference sequence). The CDR3 is 14 amino acids. Losses at the gene ends were 6 bases for V and 3 bases for J; bases not matched to a gene: 4. CDR3 amino acids: CASRRSGGGYEQYF. CDR3 bases: TGTGCCAGCAGGCGTAGCGGGGGGGGCTACGAGCAGTACTTC.

The rearrangement uses TRBV7-3 and TRBJ2-7; unclear D gene. The CDR3 consists of 14 residues. V lost 5 bases to trimming and J lost 6 bases, with 17 bases between them. CDR1 SGHTA and CDR2 FQGTGA come from the germline V gene. The CDR3: CASSPTPGAGEQYF. CDR3 sequence (DNA): TGTGCCAGCAGCCCCACCCCGGGTGCCGGCGAGCAGTACTTC.

The genes are TRBV29-1 and TRBJ2-4, with 10 bases matching TRBD1. V was clipped by 6 bases and J by 8 bases; unmatched bases: 7. Germline V gene lookup returns CDR1 SQVTM and CDR2 ANQGSEA. The CDR3 is 13 residues long. CDR3 residues: CSVFRDRGDIQYF. In DNA, the CDR3 is TGCAGCGTATTCCGGGACAGGGGTGACATTCAGTACTTC. Full variable domain (remainder filled in from reference TRBV29-1 and TRBJ2-4): SAVISQKPSRDICQRGTSLTIQCQVDSQVTMMFWYRQQPGQSLTLIATANQGSEATYESGFVIDKFPISRPNLTFSTLTVSNMSPEDSSIYLCSVFRDRGDIQYFGAGTRLSVL.

The rearrangement links TRBV2 to TRBJ2-1; D perhaps matches TRBD2 (7 bases). Germline V lookup: CDR1 SNHLY, CDR2 FYNNEI. The V end was cut by 7 bases, the J end by 7 bases, with 11 bases between. The CDR3 is 12 residues long. CDR3 nucleotides: TGTGCCAGCATGAGGGGGGGGAATGAGCAGTTCTTC. Its translation is CASMRGGNEQFF.

The chain couples TRBV7-2 to TRBJ1-6, with 9 nucleotides matching TRBD1. V trimming: 5 bases; J trimming: 8 bases; junction bases outside the gene matches: 10. The CDR3 has 16 amino acids. Germline V gene sequence: CDR1 SGHTA, CDR2 FQGNSA. The CDR3 bases are TGTGCCAGCAGCCCTAGACTACAGGGGGCTTATTCACCCCTCCACTTT. Its translation is CASSPRLQGAYSPLHF. Supplemented by reference TRBV7-2 and TRBJ1-6, the full variable domain reads GAGVSQSPSNKVTEKGKDVELRCDPISGHTALYWYRQSLGQGLEFLIYFQGNSAPDKSGLPSDRFSAERTGGSVSTLTIQRTQQEDSAVYLCASSPRLQGAYSPLHFGNGTRLTVT.

This clone was seen once. The chain uses TRBV15 and TRBJ2-7, with no clear D. Germline CDR1 LNHNV, CDR2 YYDKDF (reference sequence). Trimming left V 4 bases short and J 3 bases short, with 4 bases between. The CDR3 contains 11 residues. The CDR3 loop reads CATSTNYEQYF. CDR3 coding DNA: TGTGCCACCAGCACCAACTACGAGCAGTACTTC. Supplemented by reference TRBV15 and TRBJ2-7, the full variable domain reads DAMVIQNPRYQVTQFGKPVTLSCSQTLNHNVMYWYQQKSSQAPKLLFHYYDKDFNNEADTPDNFQSRRPNTSFCFLDIRSPGLGDTAMYLCATSTNYEQYFGPGTRLTVT.

This chain links TRBV7-2 with TRBJ2-7, with D maybe TRBD2 (6 bases). CDR3 length: 13 residues. Trimming stripped 1 base from V and 7 bases from J, with 11 bases between. Germline V lookup: CDR1 SGHTA, CDR2 FQGNSA. The DNA for the CDR3 is TGTGCCAGCAGCTTAGAGCGGGCTCAAGAGCAGTACTTC. This codes for CASSLERAQEQYF.

The chain recombines TRBV3-1 (or the pseudogene TRBV3-2) with TRBJ2-5; 11 positions agree with TRBD1. The CDR3 is made up of 14 amino acids. Germline V gene data show CDR1 as LGHDT and CDR2 as YNNKEL (reference sequence). Losses at the gene ends were 4 bases for V and 5 bases for J; bases not matched to a gene: 3. As DNA, the CDR3 is TGTGCCAGCAGCCGGACAGGGGGCTGGGAGACCCAGTACTTC. It codes for CASSRTGGWETQYF.

The V call is TRBV5-4, the J call TRBJ2-3; the match to TRBD2 covers 8 bases. This CDR3 contains 15 residues. The trim removed 5 bases at V and 0 bases at J, leaving 5 bases unmatched. Germline V gene sequence: CDR1 SGHNT, CDR2 YYREEE (reference sequence). CDR3 nucleotide sequence: TGTGCCAGCAGGTCACTAGCGGTTAGCACAGATACGCAGTATTTT. This gives the protein CASRSLAVSTDTQYF.

V is TRBV2 and J is TRBJ1-2; D is uncertain. This CDR3 has 17 amino acids. V was shortened by 6 bases and J by 5 bases, with 25 bases between the two germline ends. Germline V gives CDR1 SNHLY, CDR2 FYNNEI. This chain's CDR3 is CASSGPGVPPRGYGYTF. In DNA, the CDR3 is TGTGCCAGCAGCGGCCCCGGGGTACCACCCCGGGGTTATGGCTACACCTTC. The variable domain in full, with the rest retrieved from reference TRBV2 and TRBJ1-2, is EPEVTQTPSHQVTQMGQEVILRCVPISNHLYFYWYRQILGQKVEFLVSFYNNEISEKSEIFDDQFSVERPDGSNFTLKIRSTKLEDSAMYFCASSGPGVPPRGYGYTFGSGTRLTVV.

This clone showed up just once. This rearrangement joins TRBV4-1 to TRBJ2-2; TRBD2 agrees at 11 bases. Trimming removed 4 bases from V and 0 bases from J; junction bases left unmatched: 10. Germline V CDR1 and CDR2: MGHRA, YSYEKL. This CDR3 is built from 19 residues. In nucleotides, the CDR3 is TGCGCCAGCAGCCCCCGGTGGGTAGCGGGAGGGGCGAACACCGGGGAGCTGTTTTTT. It specifies CASSPRWVAGGANTGELFF.

The V and J genes are TRBV7-9 and TRBJ2-3, with D possibly being TRBD2 (6 bases). V was cut by 5 bases and J by 0 bases, with 15 bases left in between. Germline lookup yields CDR1 SEHNR and CDR2 FQNEAQ (reference sequence). This CDR3 contains 16 residues. CDR3 sequence: CASSLRAGPSTDTQYF. CDR3 sequence (DNA): TGTGCCAGCAGCCTCCGGGCGGGGCCAAGCACAGATACGCAGTATTTT.

The J gene is TRBJ2-5, the V gene TRBV7-2, with 14 positions matching TRBD2. Looked up from germline, CDR1 is SGHTA and CDR2 is FQGNSA. The CDR3 sequence is 17 residues long. Trimming cost V 5 bases and J 5 bases; bases outside gene matches: 10. The CDR3 DNA reads TGTGCCAGCAGCCCCGGGGGACTAGCGGGAGAGGGGGAGACCCAGTACTTC. Its translation: CASSPGGLAGEGETQYF. The full variable domain, in which reference TRBV7-2 and TRBJ2-5 provide the parts outside the CDR3, is GAGVSQSPSNKVTEKGKDVELRCDPISGHTALYWYRQSLGQGLEFLIYFQGNSAPDKSGLPSDRFSAERTGGSVSTLTIQRTQQEDSAVYLCASSPGGLAGEGETQYFGPGTRLLVL.

This clone has more than one count but fewer than ten. This rearrangement joins TRBV18 to TRBJ2-5; D may be TRBD1 (6 bases). The CDR3 covers 12 residues. The V gene's germline CDR1 is KGHSH and CDR2 LQKENI. V lost 5 bases and J 4 bases, leaving 8 bases between the germline ends. The CDR3 reads CASSLDRETQYF. CDR3 nucleotides: TGTGCCAGCTCATTGGACAGAGAGACCCAGTACTTC. The whole variable domain, filled in from reference TRBV18 and TRBJ2-5, reads NAGVMQNPRHLVRRRGQEARLRCSPMKGHSHVYWYRQLPEEGLKFMVYLQKENIIDESGMPKERFSAEFPKEGPSILRIQQVVRGDSAAYFCASSLDRETQYFGPGTRLLVL.

This clone was observed a handful of times. This sequence joins TRBV5-6 and TRBJ2-7; 10 bases map to TRBD1. V shed 4 bases, J shed 7 bases, and the junction held 8 bases outside the gene matches. This CDR3 has 14 residues. Germline assignment: CDR1 SGHDT and CDR2 YYEEEE. CDR3 region: CASSLRTGGGEQYF. The DNA of the CDR3 is TGTGCCAGCAGCCTGAGGACAGGGGGAGGGGAGCAGTACTTC.

The chain combines TRBV7-9 with TRBJ1-2; D possibly corresponds to TRBD1 (6 bases). From germline, CDR1 is SEHNR and CDR2 FQNEAQ (reference sequence). Trimming took off 5 bases at V and 8 bases at J, with 15 bases between the two ends. The CDR3 consists of 13 residues. The CDR3 here is CASSDPGGRGYTF. The CDR3 bases are TGTGCCAGCAGCGACCCGGGGGGGCGGGGCTACACCTTC.